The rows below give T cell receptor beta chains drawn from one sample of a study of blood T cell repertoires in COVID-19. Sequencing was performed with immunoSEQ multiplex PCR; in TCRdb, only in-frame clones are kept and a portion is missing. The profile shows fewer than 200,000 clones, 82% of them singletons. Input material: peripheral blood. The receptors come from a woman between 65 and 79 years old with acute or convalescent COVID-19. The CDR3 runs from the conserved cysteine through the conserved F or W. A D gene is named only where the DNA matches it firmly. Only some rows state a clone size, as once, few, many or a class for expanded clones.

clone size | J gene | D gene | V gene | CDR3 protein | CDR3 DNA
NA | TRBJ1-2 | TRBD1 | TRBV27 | CATLLSGQGNYGYTF | TGTGCCACCCTCCTTTCGGGACAGGGGAATTATGGCTACACCTTC
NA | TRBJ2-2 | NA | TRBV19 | CASSIGWGASGELFF | TGTGCCAGTAGTATTGGATGGGGCGCATCCGGGGAGCTGTTTTTT
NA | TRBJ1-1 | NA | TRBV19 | CASILRDSGTEAFF | TGTGCCAGTATCCTCCGGGACTCAGGCACTGAAGCTTTCTTT
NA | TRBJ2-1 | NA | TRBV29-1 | CSAVRGGPNEQFF | TGCAGCGCCGTAAGGGGGGGACCCAATGAGCAGTTCTTC
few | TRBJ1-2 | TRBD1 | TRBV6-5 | CASADRGHGYTF | TGTGCCAGCGCCGACAGGGGACATGGCTACACCTTC
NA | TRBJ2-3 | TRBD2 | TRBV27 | CASSLPLLAGGTDTQYF | TGTGCCAGCAGTTTACCTCTACTAGCGGGAGGCACAGATACGCAGTATTTT
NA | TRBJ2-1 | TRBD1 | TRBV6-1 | CASSDRGNNEQFF | TGTGCCAGCAGTGACAGGGGGAACAATGAGCAGTTCTTC
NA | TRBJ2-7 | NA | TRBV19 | CASSISARGYEQYF | TGTGCCAGTAGTATAAGTGCCCGGGGCTACGAGCAGTACTTC
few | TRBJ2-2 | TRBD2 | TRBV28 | CASRSSAGTGELFF | TGTGCCAGCAGGTCGTCAGCGGGGACCGGGGAGCTGTTTTTT
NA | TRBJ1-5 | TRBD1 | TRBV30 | CAWKGTGAYQPQHF | TGTGCCTGGAAAGGAACAGGGGCTTATCAGCCCCAGCATTTT
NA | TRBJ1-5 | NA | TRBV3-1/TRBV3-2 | CASSQDLKGQPQHF | TGTGCCAGCAGCCAAGACCTGAAGGGGCAGCCCCAGCATTTT
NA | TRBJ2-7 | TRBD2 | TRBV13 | CASSLGGTSGSYEQYF | TGTGCCAGCAGCTTAGGCGGGACTAGCGGGAGTTACGAGCAGTACTTC
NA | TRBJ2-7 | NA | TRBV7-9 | CASSFAAGMSGNEQYF | TGTGCCAGCAGCTTTGCCGCCGGGATGTCAGGCAACGAGCAGTACTTC
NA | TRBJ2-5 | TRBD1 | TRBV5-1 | CASSLAGTGRETQYF | TGCGCCAGCAGCTTGGCCGGGACAGGGCGAGAGACCCAGTACTTC
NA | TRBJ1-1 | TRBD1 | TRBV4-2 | CASSQATGDGNTEAFF | TGTGCCAGCAGCCAAGCAACAGGGGATGGGAACACTGAAGCTTTCTTT
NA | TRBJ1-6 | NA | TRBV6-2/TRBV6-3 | CASSYESPSSYNSPLHF | TGTGCCAGCAGTTACGAATCGCCCAGCTCCTATAATTCACCCCTCCACTTT
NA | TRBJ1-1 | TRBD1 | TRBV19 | CASSAATGALNTEAFF | TGTGCCAGTAGTGCCGCGACAGGGGCCCTGAACACTGAAGCTTTCTTT
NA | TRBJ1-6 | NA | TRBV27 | CASSQDYNSPLHF | TGTGCCAGCTCACAGGACTATAATTCACCCCTCCACTTT
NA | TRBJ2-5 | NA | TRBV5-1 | CASSLGDMAETQYF | TGCGCCAGCAGCTTGGGCGACATGGCAGAGACCCAGTACTTC
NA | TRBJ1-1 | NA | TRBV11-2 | CASSLRPWGDTEAFF | TGTGCCAGCAGCCTACGGCCCTGGGGGGACACTGAAGCTTTCTTT
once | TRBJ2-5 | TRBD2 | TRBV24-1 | CATSDPTSGEETQYF | TGTGCCACCAGTGACCCGACTAGCGGGGAAGAGACCCAGTACTTC
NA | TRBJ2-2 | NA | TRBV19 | CASQRRPTLYLGALNTGELFF | TGTGCCAGTCAACGACGACCTACCCTCTACCTGGGGGCGCTGAACACCGGGGAGCTGTTTTTT
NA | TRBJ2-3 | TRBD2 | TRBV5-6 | CASSSRTGTSGTDTQYF | TGTGCCAGCAGCTCGAGAACCGGGACTAGCGGGACAGATACGCAGTATTTT
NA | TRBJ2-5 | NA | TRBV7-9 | CATRRGQEGTQYF | TGTGCCACCCGTCGTGGACAGGAGGGGACCCAGTACTTC
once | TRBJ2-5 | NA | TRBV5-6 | CASSLEGVQETQYF | TGTGCCAGCAGCTTGGAAGGGGTCCAAGAGACCCAGTACTTC
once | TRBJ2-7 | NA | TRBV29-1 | CSVELLANEQYF | TGCAGCGTTGAATTATTAGCCAACGAGCAGTACTTC
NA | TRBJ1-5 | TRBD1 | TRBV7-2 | CASSTGGRGNQPQHF | TGTGCCAGCAGTACAGGGGGCAGGGGCAATCAGCCCCAGCATTTT
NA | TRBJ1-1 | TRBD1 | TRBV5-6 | CASSLGQGGVKTEAFF | TGTGCCAGCAGCCTAGGACAGGGTGGTGTAAAAACTGAAGCTTTCTTT
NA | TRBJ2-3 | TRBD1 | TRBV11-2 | CASSNRGDTQYF | TGTGCCAGCAGTAACAGGGGGGATACGCAGTATTTT
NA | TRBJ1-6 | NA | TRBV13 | CASSSPGHGSDSPLHF | TGTGCCAGCAGCTCCCCCGGACACGGCTCGGATTCACCCCTCCACTTT
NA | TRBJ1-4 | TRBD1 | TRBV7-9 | CASSLATGVVEKLFF | TGTGCCAGCAGCTTAGCAACAGGGGTCGTTGAAAAACTGTTTTTT
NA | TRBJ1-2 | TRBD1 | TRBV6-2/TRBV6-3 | CASSLLRTGYGYTF | TGTGCCAGCAGCCTACTACGGACAGGGTATGGCTACACCTTC
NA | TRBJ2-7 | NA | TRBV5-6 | CASSLGRREEQYF | TGTGCCAGCAGCTTGGGGAGGCGGGAAGAGCAGTACTTC
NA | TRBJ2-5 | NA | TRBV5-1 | CASSGRGIGETQYF | TGCGCCAGCAGCGGACGGGGGATCGGGGAGACCCAGTACTTC
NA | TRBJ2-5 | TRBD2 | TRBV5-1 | CASSLDGTSGTGLETQYF | TGCGCCAGCAGCCTGGATGGGACTAGCGGGACGGGTCTGGAGACCCAGTACTTC
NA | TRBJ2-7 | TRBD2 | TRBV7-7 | CASSARLAGELKGAEQYF | TGTGCCAGCAGCGCGCGACTAGCGGGAGAGCTAAAGGGAGCCGAGCAGTACTTC
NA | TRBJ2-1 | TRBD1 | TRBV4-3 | CASRGTVYNEQFF | TGCGCCAGTCGAGGGACAGTCTACAATGAGCAGTTCTTC
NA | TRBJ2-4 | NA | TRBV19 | CASSLPGDGAKNIQYF | TGTGCCAGTAGTCTGCCGGGAGACGGGGCCAAAAACATTCAGTACTTC
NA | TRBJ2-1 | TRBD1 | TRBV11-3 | CASSPGTVGEQFF | TGTGCCAGCAGCCCCGGGACAGTCGGAGAGCAGTTCTTC
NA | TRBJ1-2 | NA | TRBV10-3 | CATLQGANYGYTF | TGTGCCACCCTACAGGGAGCTAACTATGGCTACACCTTC
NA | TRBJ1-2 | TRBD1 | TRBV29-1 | CSVSGGEDYGYTF | TGCAGCGTTTCAGGGGGCGAGGACTATGGCTACACCTTC
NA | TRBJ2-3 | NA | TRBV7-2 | CASSLDRGYTQYF | TGTGCCAGCAGCTTAGATCGGGGGTATACGCAGTATTTT